This T cell receptor beta chain emerged from a study of T cell repertoires in cytomegalovirus infection. Study-level information: HLA-C-restricted CMV epitopes, recently identified, and well-studied HLA-B-restricted ones were used by the study. Matching HLA type and CMV infection were both indicated by public TCR beta signatures. General observations from the study: The ex vivo response showed dominance by HLA-C-restricted CMV-specific TCR beta clonotypes. Carriers of CMV plus the relevant HLA were identified by cumulative public TCR beta family frequency.

This clonotype was counted only a few times. What it binds is unknown. TCRdb recomputed calls from the reads with MiXCR, one row per CDR3 protein. The sample lists roughly 920,000 distinct CDR3 sequences; approximately 33% were seen once. The material sequenced was cultured CD8+ T cells from PBMCs, taken from culture after CMV antigen stimulation. This TCR derives from a human donor in good health (CMV status not recorded). Some clones in this sample may be carry-over from other donors' samples.

CDR3 sequence reads: CASSVSSGGATDTQYF. Written as DNA, the CDR3 is TGTGCCAGCAGTGTCTCTAGCGGGGGGGCCACAGATACGCAGTATTTT. J is TRBJ2-3 and V is TRBV9, with TRBD2 matching over 12 bases. J gave up 2 bases and V 5 bases, and 6 bases lay outside the gene matches. Germline V gene data show CDR1 as SGDLS and CDR2 as YYNGEE. This CDR3 has 16 residues.